This TCR beta chain is drawn from a study of T cells in Graves' hyperthyroidism and ophthalmopathy. The CDR3 loop spans 15 amino acids. Germline values: CDR1 LNHDA, CDR2 SQIVND (reference sequence). Trimming cost V 5 bases and J 0 bases, with 14 bases left between them. What was amplified from RNA transcripts were TCR beta CDR3 regions. First-round RT-PCR targeting the TCR CDR3 was performed with the HTBI primer set. TCRdb re-derived calls from the multiplex PCR reads in MiXCR, one entry per CDR3 protein. Seen here are 350,000 to 500,000 distinct CDR3 sequences, roughly an eighth observed once, and the top ten hold less than 6.5%. Those with hyperthyroidism were 18 to 65 years old, newly diagnosed, and ill for under 2 months.

The rearrangement links TRBV19 to TRBJ2-7, with a possible D match to TRBD1 (5 bases). The material sequenced was blood. The TCR sequence derives from a young woman with Graves' hyperthyroidism. The CDR3 DNA reads TGTGCCAGTAGTTCCACAGGAAGTTACTCCTACGAGCAGTACTTC. This codes for CASSSTGSYSYEQYF.